This T cell receptor beta chain appears in the sequencing data of a study of T-cell memory formation after mild COVID-19. Germline-derived CDR1 and CDR2 are SGHTA and FQGNSA. The V end was cut by 0 bases, the J end by 2 bases, with 10 bases between. The CDR3 totals 16 residues. TCRdb analysed the 5' RACE reads with MiXCR anew, one entry per CDR3 protein. The sample consists of approximately 210,000 distinct CDR3 sequences, under 30% of them appearing once. The rearrangement links TRBV7-2 to TRBJ2-2; no reliable D call. The sequence was collected from an adult woman who had mild COVID-19 (a few samples of this study predate the infection). Cell type and time point are not known. Sequenced sample: PBMCs or a T cell subset sorted from them (not recorded which). CDR3 coding DNA: TGTGCCAGCAGCTTAGCCGGCGACTTTAACACCGGGGAGCTGTTTTTT. Protein product: CASSLAGDFNTGELFF.